This T cell receptor beta chain is drawn from a study of cytomegalovirus exposure and HLA in healthy donors. This clone was seen only once. The primer mix had 60 Vbeta and 13 Jbeta primers. Clones were sequenced by immunoSEQ multiplex PCR, and TCRdb holds only the in-frame ones, with some missing. In the table there are about 55,000 clones, 82% of which are singletons. Healthy bone marrow donors made up the donor group. The CDR3 extends over 14 amino acids. Germline-derived CDR1 and CDR2 are MNHEY and SMNVEV (reference sequence). Between the trimmed V and J ends, which lost 6 bases and 1 base, there was a span of 13 bases.

The sample was PBMCs. The chain couples TRBV27 to TRBJ2-7, with D possibly being TRBD2 (6 bases). This sequence was found in a man in his thirties or forties in good health and CMV-seronegative. Written as DNA, the CDR3 is TGTGCCAGCAGACCTCTGGGGGGTTCCTACGAGCAGTACTTC. Its translation is CASRPLGGSYEQYF.